This TCR beta chain was identified in a study of T cells in Graves' hyperthyroidism and ophthalmopathy. The CDR3 regions of TCR beta were amplified from RNA transcripts. The HTBI set primed first-round TCR CDR3 RT-PCR. TCRdb redid the calling of the multiplex PCR reads with MiXCR, one entry per CDR3 protein. The table records 300,000 to 400,000 distinct CDR3 sequences, roughly 13% of them present only once. Patients were excluded for uncontrolled infection, other autoimmune disease, pregnancy or lactation. The CDR3 contains 11 residues. The V and J ends lost 10 bases and 4 bases respectively, with 10 bases between them. From germline, CDR1 is LNHDA and CDR2 SQIVND (reference sequence).

The receptor comes from a woman aged 25 to 39 with Graves' hyperthyroidism. The chain combines TRBV19 with TRBJ1-2; D gene unclear. Sequenced sample: blood. CDR3: CATDSGYGYTF. The CDR3 DNA follows: TGTGCCACCGACTCGGGCTATGGCTACACCTTC.